This is a list of T cell receptor beta chains from one sample in a study of cytomegalovirus exposure and HLA in healthy donors. The data were produced by immunoSEQ multiplex PCR, yet TCRdb's version contains in-frame clones alone and is incomplete. The sample lists approximately 75,000 clones, roughly 82% occurring once. Sequencing was carried out using PBMCs. The receptors derive from a man between 65 and 85 years old in good health and CMV-seropositive. CDR3s include the opening cysteine and the closing phenylalanine or tryptophan. A D gene is named only where the DNA matches it firmly. Not every row has a clone size; where given, it reads once, few, many or a size class.

v_call	j_call	d_call	clone_size	cdr3_aa	cdr3_nt
TRBV5-7	TRBJ2-1	.	.	CASSLVDKSSYNEQFF	TGTGCCAGCAGCTTGGTTGACAAGAGCTCCTACAATGAGCAGTTCTTC
TRBV5-4	TRBJ1-4	.	few	CASSSDRPPDEKLFF	TGTGCCAGCAGCTCTGACAGGCCCCCGGATGAAAAACTGTTTTTT
TRBV4-1	TRBJ2-5	.	.	CASSQEPGVKETQYF	TGCGCCAGCAGCCAAGAGCCAGGGGTTAAAGAGACCCAGTACTTC
TRBV10-1	TRBJ2-7	TRBD1	.	CASSDPGQTYEQYF	TGCGCCAGCAGTGATCCGGGACAGACCTACGAGCAGTACTTC
TRBV5-4	TRBJ2-5	TRBD2	.	CASSRASRGGQETQYF	TGTGCCAGCAGCCGCGCCTCCCGGGGGGGCCAAGAGACCCAGTACTTC
TRBV15	TRBJ2-7	TRBD1	.	CATSRGQGAYEQYF	TGTGCCACCAGCAGAGGCCAGGGGGCCTACGAGCAGTACTTC
TRBV10-3	TRBJ2-2	TRBD1	.	CAIRRGQGRTGELFF	TGTGCCATCAGACGGGGACAGGGACGCACCGGGGAGCTGTTTTTT
TRBV27	TRBJ2-7	TRBD1	.	CASSWTGVGYEQYF	TGTGCCAGCAGTTGGACAGGGGTTGGCTACGAGCAGTACTTC
TRBV15	TRBJ2-5	.	.	CATSRGGGKETQYF	TGTGCCACCAGCAGAGGAGGCGGAAAAGAGACCCAGTACTTC
TRBV15	TRBJ2-7	TRBD2	.	CATSRDTAGGREQYF	TGTGCCACCAGCAGAGACACAGCGGGGGGGAGGGAGCAGTACTTC
TRBV11-2	TRBJ2-1	TRBD2	.	CASSLAGGRNNEQFF	TGTGCCAGCAGCTTAGCGGGGGGACGAAACAATGAGCAGTTCTTC
TRBV4-1	TRBJ1-5	TRBD1	.	CASSQDDREVQPQHF	TGCGCCAGCAGCCAAGACGACAGGGAGGTTCAGCCCCAGCATTTT
TRBV6-1	TRBJ2-7	.	.	CATTGRASYEQYF	TGTGCCACGACGGGAAGGGCCTCCTACGAGCAGTACTTC
TRBV10-3	TRBJ1-2	.	.	CAISESSGNYGYTF	TGTGCCATCAGTGAGTCGTCAGGAAACTATGGCTACACCTTC
TRBV5-1	TRBJ2-6	.	.	CASSPQGSGANVLTF	TGCGCCAGCAGCCCACAGGGTTCTGGGGCCAACGTCCTGACTTTC
TRBV7-9	TRBJ1-2	.	.	CASSLGRATRDYGYTF	TGTGCCAGCAGCTTGGGGAGGGCTACCAGAGACTATGGCTACACCTTC
TRBV18	TRBJ1-3	.	.	CASSLQGKTGNTIYF	TGTGCCAGCTCACTACAGGGTAAAACCGGAAACACCATATATTTT
TRBV19	TRBJ2-1	TRBD1	.	CASRQGRSYEQFF	TGTGCCAGTAGACAGGGGCGATCGTATGAGCAGTTCTTC
TRBV25-1	TRBJ2-7	TRBD1	.	CASSERQGAYEQYF	TGTGCCAGCAGTGAAAGACAGGGGGCCTACGAGCAGTACTTC
TRBV30	TRBJ2-1	TRBD2	.	CAWQLADSYNEQFF	TGTGCCTGGCAACTAGCGGACTCCTACAATGAGCAGTTCTTC
TRBV28	TRBJ2-7	.	.	CASSFGQGWHEQYF	TGTGCCAGCAGTTTTGGGCAGGGGTGGCACGAGCAGTACTTC